The clone carrying this T cell receptor (beta chain) has at least ten counts. The record originates from a study of T cells after yellow fever vaccination. The wider study: Sorting of the EM, EMRA, CM and Tscm memory subsets was carried out using CD3, CD45RA, CCR7 and CD95.

The CDR3 is 14 residues long. The V and J ends lost 4 bases and 5 bases, in that order; junction bases with no gene match: 10. The V gene's germline CDR1 is GTSNPN and CDR2 SVGIG (reference sequence). Study-wide findings and caveats: Sequencing of sorted memory subsets on day 0 failed to detect almost all vaccine-responding clonotypes.

TCR cDNA, made by 5'RACE template switching, carried an added universal primer site and UMIs. TCRdb fed the 5' RACE reads into MiXCR, producing one record per CDR3 protein. The sample lists 25,000 to 35,000 distinct CDR3 sequences; roughly 5.9% were seen once. The sample consisted of PBMCs, either bulk or a sorted T-cell subset (CD4+, CD8+, memory, or dextramer-sorted; not recorded which), taken on the day of the yellow fever booster vaccination. This chain links TRBV30 with TRBJ2-7, with 8 bases lining up with TRBD1. The clonotype comes from a man younger than 40 who received the YFV17D yellow fever vaccine. CDR3 bases: TGTGCCTGGACGGGGCAGGGGGCTAGCGACGAGCAGTACTTC. It codes for CAWTGQGASDEQYF.